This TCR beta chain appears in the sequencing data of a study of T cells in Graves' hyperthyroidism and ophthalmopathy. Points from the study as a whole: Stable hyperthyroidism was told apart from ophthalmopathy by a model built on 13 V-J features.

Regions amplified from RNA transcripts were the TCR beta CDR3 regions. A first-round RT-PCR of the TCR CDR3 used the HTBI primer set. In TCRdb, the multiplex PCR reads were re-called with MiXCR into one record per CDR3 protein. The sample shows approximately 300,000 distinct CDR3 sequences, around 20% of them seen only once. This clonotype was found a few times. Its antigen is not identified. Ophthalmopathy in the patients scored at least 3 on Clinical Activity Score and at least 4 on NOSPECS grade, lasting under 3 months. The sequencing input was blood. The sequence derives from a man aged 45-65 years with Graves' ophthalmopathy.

In DNA form, the CDR3 reads TGCAGCGGACTGAGCGGGAGGCTTACAGATACGCAGTATTTT. Amino acids: CSGLSGRLTDTQYF. The rearrangement uses TRBV29-1 and TRBJ2-3; 9 bases line up with TRBD2. CDR1 is SQVTM, CDR2 ANQGSEA, per germline. Trimming removed 7 bases from V and 3 bases from J; junction bases left unmatched: 8. The CDR3 contains 14 residues.